This TCR beta chain was captured by sequencing in a study of T cell responses to AZD1222 COVID-19 vaccine. General study results and limits: The donors showed a predominance of white British ancestry and of females, with possible underestimation of clonal diversity. Spike-specific TCRs gained breadth and depth after people received two AZD1222 doses.

As regards this clone: Its antigen is still unknown.

Trimming removed 7 bases from V and 1 base from J, with 8 bases in between. Germline lookup yields CDR1 SGHTA and CDR2 FQGNSA. There are 13 residues in the CDR3. The repertoire was sequenced with immunoSEQ multiplex PCR; TCRdb's copy has only in-frame clones and lacks some. The sample gives more than 150,000 clones, about 90% of which show up once; 1% to 1.5% is in the top ten. This sequence was found in an adult who received the AZD1222 COVID-19 vaccine. The source was peripheral blood, collected 28 days after the second AZD1222 dose. The chain joins TRBV7-2 to TRBJ2-4; D is possibly TRBD1 (6 bases). Here the CDR3 reads CASTDRAKNIQYF. CDR3 sequence (DNA): TGTGCCAGCACCGACAGGGCCAAAAACATTCAGTACTTC.